A selection of T cell receptor beta chains follows, all from one sample in a study of blood T cell repertoires in COVID-19. The table came from immunoSEQ multiplex PCR; TCRdb's copy has only in-frame clones and leaves some out. This table has fewer than 350,000 clones, about nine tenths appearing once. The specimen sequenced was PBMCs or T cells enriched from blood (not recorded which). The receptors originated from a woman in her thirties or forties with acute COVID-19. Each CDR3 is given with its conserved first and last residue. Fields, in order: clone size, D gene, J gene, V gene, CDR3 DNA, CDR3 protein. D genes are given only for firm matches. Clone size is not always given. Where it is, it says once, few, many or a class for expanded clones.

size: NA; D: NA; J: TRBJ2-5; V: TRBV11-3; DNA: TGTGCCAGCAGCTCACGAGCAACAGGTAGCCAAGAGACCCAGTACTTC; CDR3: CASSSRATGSQETQYF
size: NA; D: TRBD1; J: TRBJ1-2; V: TRBV28; DNA: TGTGCCAGCAGTAGAGGGACAGGGGGCTCTGGCCTCCCCTATGGCTACACCTTC; CDR3: CASSRGTGGSGLPYGYTF
size: NA; D: NA; J: TRBJ1-5; V: TRBV5-5; DNA: TGTGCCAGCAGCTTGACAGGCAATCAGCCCCAGCATTTT; CDR3: CASSLTGNQPQHF
size: NA; D: TRBD1; J: TRBJ1-1; V: TRBV2; DNA: TGTGCCAGCAGCCGCACAGGGGGCTTTACTGAAGCTTTCTTT; CDR3: CASSRTGGFTEAFF
size: NA; D: NA; J: TRBJ1-1; V: TRBV28; DNA: TGTGCCAGCAGATGGGGGGAGGGTCCCACTGAAGCTTTCTTT; CDR3: CASRWGEGPTEAFF
size: NA; D: TRBD1; J: TRBJ1-1; V: TRBV28; DNA: TGTGCCAGCAGGACAGGGGGGGAGGCTTTCTTT; CDR3: CASRTGGEAFF
size: NA; D: TRBD2; J: TRBJ2-1; V: TRBV19; DNA: TGTGCCAGTAGTATAGGGATAGCGGGGTACAATGAGCAGTTCTTC; CDR3: CASSIGIAGYNEQFF
size: NA; D: TRBD2; J: TRBJ2-7; V: TRBV5-1; DNA: TGCGCCAGCAGCCCTAGCCCGACACTAGCGGGAGGCGGTTTCGGGCAGTACTTC; CDR3: CASSPSPTLAGGGFGQYF
size: NA; D: NA; J: TRBJ2-3; V: TRBV19; DNA: TGTGCCAGTAGTAGGGGCAGAAATAGCACAGATACGCAGTATTTT; CDR3: CASSRGRNSTDTQYF
size: NA; D: TRBD1; J: TRBJ2-1; V: TRBV24-1; DNA: TGTGCCACCAGTGACCCTACTTCCGGGACAGGGACCTACAATGAGCAGTTCTTC; CDR3: CATSDPTSGTGTYNEQFF
size: NA; D: NA; J: TRBJ1-6; V: TRBV7-9; DNA: TGTGCCAGCAGCCCGACAGCTAATTCACCCCTCCACTTT; CDR3: CASSPTANSPLHF
size: NA; D: TRBD2; J: TRBJ2-3; V: TRBV9; DNA: TGTGCCAGCGCCCTTAGCGGGGGGGCCGGAGATACGCAGTATTTT; CDR3: CASALSGGAGDTQYF
size: NA; D: NA; J: TRBJ2-1; V: TRBV9; DNA: TGTGCCAGCAGCGGCCGGGACACGCCCCTCTACAATGAGCAGTTCTTC; CDR3: CASSGRDTPLYNEQFF
size: NA; D: NA; J: TRBJ2-7; V: TRBV4-1; DNA: TGCGCCAGCAGCCAAGATTGGAGGGCCCACGAGCAGTACTTC; CDR3: CASSQDWRAHEQYF
size: NA; D: NA; J: TRBJ1-1; V: TRBV10-3; DNA: TGTGCCATCAGGGGAGACCGGAACACTGAAGCTTTCTTT; CDR3: CAIRGDRNTEAFF
size: NA; D: TRBD1; J: TRBJ1-2; V: TRBV30; DNA: TGTGCCTGGAGTGGAGGACAGGGGGAGAGTGGCTACACCTTC; CDR3: CAWSGGQGESGYTF
size: NA; D: TRBD1; J: TRBJ1-3; V: TRBV5-4; DNA: TGTGCCAGCAGCTTACAGGGGACTGGAAACACCATATATTTT; CDR3: CASSLQGTGNTIYF
size: NA; D: TRBD1; J: TRBJ1-4; V: TRBV10-3; DNA: TGTGCCATCAGAAAAGGACAGGGGCAGGAAAAACTGTTTTTT; CDR3: CAIRKGQGQEKLFF
size: NA; D: TRBD1; J: TRBJ1-5; V: TRBV2; DNA: TGTGCCAGCAGTGCACAGGGGGGTCAGCCCCAGCATTTT; CDR3: CASSAQGGQPQHF
size: NA; D: NA; J: TRBJ2-1; V: TRBV7-3; DNA: TGTGCCAGCAGCTCCAGGAGGAGCTCCTACAATGAGCAGTTCTTC; CDR3: CASSSRRSSYNEQFF
size: NA; D: NA; J: TRBJ2-1; V: TRBV11-2; DNA: TGTGCCACCCTAAGCGTGGCCTACAATGAGCAGTTCTTC; CDR3: CATLSVAYNEQFF
size: NA; D: TRBD1; J: TRBJ1-3; V: TRBV3-1/TRBV3-2; DNA: TGTGCCAGCAGCCAAGCATGGGACAGGGGTTCTGGAAACACCATATATTTT; CDR3: CASSQAWDRGSGNTIYF
size: NA; D: NA; J: TRBJ1-2; V: TRBV10-3; DNA: TGTGCCATCAGTGAGTCTGGGCAGGACTATGGCTACACCTTC; CDR3: CAISESGQDYGYTF
size: NA; D: NA; J: TRBJ1-1; V: TRBV28; DNA: TGTGCCAGCAGTCCCCACCCACAGGGAAGGACTGAAGCTTTCTTT; CDR3: CASSPHPQGRTEAFF
size: NA; D: NA; J: TRBJ1-4; V: TRBV6-5; DNA: TGTGCCAGCAGGGGGGCGTATGAAAAACTGTTTTTT; CDR3: CASRGAYEKLFF
size: NA; D: NA; J: TRBJ1-2; V: TRBV19; DNA: TGTGCCAGTACCCCTACCCGTTTGCACGGCTACACCTTC; CDR3: CASTPTRLHGYTF
size: NA; D: TRBD1; J: TRBJ1-2; V: TRBV19; DNA: TGTGCCAGTAGTATAGTAGCGGGACAGACCTATGGCTACACCTTC; CDR3: CASSIVAGQTYGYTF
size: NA; D: TRBD1; J: TRBJ1-5; V: TRBV24-1; DNA: TGTGCCACCAGTGATACGGGACAGGGTAATCAGCCCCAGCATTTT; CDR3: CATSDTGQGNQPQHF
size: NA; D: NA; J: TRBJ2-7; V: TRBV3-1/TRBV3-2; DNA: TGTGCCAGCAGCCAAGGGACGGTGGCGGGGGAGCAGTACTTC; CDR3: CASSQGTVAGEQYF
size: once; D: NA; J: TRBJ1-1; V: TRBV11-1; DNA: TGTGCCAGCAGCTTAGATATGGGGGCGAACACTGAAGCTTTCTTT; CDR3: CASSLDMGANTEAFF
size: NA; D: TRBD2; J: TRBJ2-1; V: TRBV7-2; DNA: TGTGCCAGCAGCATAGCCTTTTCAGGGACGGGAGGGGAGCAGTTCTTC; CDR3: CASSIAFSGTGGEQFF
size: NA; D: TRBD1; J: TRBJ1-2; V: TRBV19; DNA: TGTGCCAGTAGTATAACCCCGACAGGGTCGGGTTTCGATGGCTACACCTTC; CDR3: CASSITPTGSGFDGYTF
size: NA; D: TRBD1; J: TRBJ1-2; V: TRBV4-1; DNA: TGCGCCAGCAGCCCCGGGACAGGGTGGAACTATGGCTACACCTTC; CDR3: CASSPGTGWNYGYTF
size: NA; D: NA; J: TRBJ1-2; V: TRBV24-1; DNA: TGTGCCACCAGCGGCGGAAGCTATGGCTACACCTTC; CDR3: CATSGGSYGYTF
size: once; D: NA; J: TRBJ1-1; V: TRBV6-5; DNA: TGTGCCAGCAGTTACTCGTTGGGGGGGAACACTGAAGCTTTCTTT; CDR3: CASSYSLGGNTEAFF
size: NA; D: TRBD2; J: TRBJ2-5; V: TRBV3-1/TRBV3-2; DNA: TGTGCCAGCCGGGGACTAGCGGGGCAAGAGACCCAGTACTTC; CDR3: CASRGLAGQETQYF
size: NA; D: TRBD2; J: TRBJ2-5; V: TRBV5-4; DNA: TGTGCCAGCAGCTTGTCGGCGGGGGGGCCTCAGGAGACCCAGTACTTC; CDR3: CASSLSAGGPQETQYF
size: NA; D: TRBD1; J: TRBJ1-2; V: TRBV7-9; DNA: TGTGCCAGCAGCTTGGTCTTTCGGACAGGGAGCTATGGCTACACCTTC; CDR3: CASSLVFRTGSYGYTF
size: NA; D: TRBD2; J: TRBJ2-3; V: TRBV28; DNA: TGTGCCAGCAGTTTGCCCCCAAGCGGGAGGGCCTCCATTAGCACAGATACGCAGTATTTT; CDR3: CASSLPPSGRASISTDTQYF
size: NA; D: TRBD1; J: TRBJ1-6; V: TRBV3-1/TRBV3-2; DNA: TGTGCCAGCAGCCCGGGACAGAATAATTCACCCCTCCACTTT; CDR3: CASSPGQNNSPLHF
size: NA; D: TRBD1; J: TRBJ2-1; V: TRBV28; DNA: TGTGCCAGCAGTTCCCCCGGGACAGCCAATGAGCAGTTCTTC; CDR3: CASSSPGTANEQFF
size: NA; D: NA; J: TRBJ1-5; V: TRBV7-8; DNA: TGTGCCAGCAGCCCGGAGAATAGCAATCAGCCCCAGCATTTT; CDR3: CASSPENSNQPQHF
size: NA; D: NA; J: TRBJ1-2; V: TRBV30; DNA: TGTGCCTGGAGCAATAGGGAGGGCTACACCTTC; CDR3: CAWSNREGYTF
size: NA; D: TRBD1; J: TRBJ1-1; V: TRBV3-1/TRBV3-2; DNA: TGTGCCAGCACCGACAGGGGGGAAGCTTTCTTT; CDR3: CASTDRGEAFF
size: NA; D: NA; J: TRBJ1-1; V: TRBV3-1/TRBV3-2; DNA: TGTGCCAGCAGCCCCTTTGACTATTACACTGAAGCTTTCTTT; CDR3: CASSPFDYYTEAFF
size: NA; D: TRBD2; J: TRBJ2-1; V: TRBV11-3; DNA: TGTGCCAGCAGCTTAGCCGGACAGCTAGCGGGTCGAAGCTCCTACAATGAGCAGTTCTTC; CDR3: CASSLAGQLAGRSSYNEQFF
size: few; D: NA; J: TRBJ2-7; V: TRBV7-9; DNA: TGTGCCAGCAGCTCTACAGGGTCGACTTCCTACGAGCAGTACTTC; CDR3: CASSSTGSTSYEQYF
size: once; D: TRBD1; J: TRBJ2-6; V: TRBV19; DNA: TGTGCCAGTATCGGGCGACAGGGGGCACCAGGGGCCAACGTCCTGACTTTC; CDR3: CASIGRQGAPGANVLTF
size: NA; D: NA; J: TRBJ2-2; V: TRBV27; DNA: TGTGCCAGCAGTACCAGACAGGCGAACACCGGGGAGCTGTTTTTT; CDR3: CASSTRQANTGELFF